These T cell receptor beta chains were read from a single sample in a study of blood T cell repertoires in COVID-19. Generated by immunoSEQ multiplex PCR, the TCRdb table keeps only in-frame clones and is missing some. The table shows about 110,000 clones, with about 80% occurring only once. The sample comprised peripheral blood. The origin of the receptors is a woman aged 70-85 years with acute or convalescent COVID-19. The CDR3 runs from the conserved cysteine through the conserved F or W. D genes are given only for firm matches. Size is stated for part of the rows, as once, few or many counts, or as a class when the clone is expanded.

j_call | clone_size | v_call | d_call | cdr3_nt | cdr3_aa
TRBJ1-3 | NA | TRBV12-5 | NA | TGTGCTAGTGGTTTAGGGGGCTCTGGAAACACCATATATTTT | CASGLGGSGNTIYF
TRBJ2-7 | NA | TRBV7-9 | TRBD1 | TGTGCCAGCAGCTCAGACAGACAGGGGCACTTC | CASSSDRQGHF
TRBJ2-2 | NA | TRBV28 | NA | TGTGCCAGCAGCCGCCCCAACAGGTGGGACACCGGGGAGCTGTTTTTT | CASSRPNRWDTGELFF
TRBJ1-4 | NA | TRBV28 | TRBD1 | TGTGCCAGCAGTTTGGGAGGACAGGGTGAAAAACTGTTTTTT | CASSLGGQGEKLFF
TRBJ2-7 | NA | TRBV7-6 | TRBD2 | TGTGCCAGCAGCTTAGGGTCCCTAGCGGGAGACTCCGAGCAGTACTTC | CASSLGSLAGDSEQYF
TRBJ2-1 | NA | TRBV6-2/TRBV6-3 | NA | TGTGCCAGCAGCGAACAGCGTAGCGCACTAAACAATGAGCAGTTCTTC | CASSEQRSALNNEQFF
TRBJ2-1 | NA | TRBV19 | TRBD2 | TGTGCCAGTAGTATAGTAGCGGGGCCCTACAATGAGCAGTTCTTC | CASSIVAGPYNEQFF
TRBJ1-5 | NA | TRBV3-1/TRBV3-2 | NA | TGTGCCAGCAGCCAAGGGGGCCGTGAACAGCCCCAGCATTTT | CASSQGGREQPQHF
TRBJ1-1 | NA | TRBV24-1 | TRBD1 | TGTGCCACCTCCTCCGGGACAGTGACTACTGAAGCTTTCTTT | CATSSGTVTTEAFF
TRBJ1-6 | NA | TRBV3-1/TRBV3-2 | NA | TGTGCCAGCAGCGTCTTTGAGAATTCACCCCTCCACTTT | CASSVFENSPLHF
TRBJ2-1 | once | TRBV10-3 | TRBD2 | TGTGCCATCAGTGAGTCTCCTAGCGGGGTTGGCGGTGAGCAGTTCTTC | CAISESPSGVGGEQFF
TRBJ1-2 | NA | TRBV5-6 | NA | TGTGCCAGCAGCCGGCGGGCAGGCCGTGGCTACACCTTC | CASSRRAGRGYTF
TRBJ2-1 | NA | TRBV27 | TRBD1 | TGTGCCAGCAGTTTAGAGGGACAGTTATACAATGAGCAGTTCTTC | CASSLEGQLYNEQFF
TRBJ2-7 | NA | TRBV7-2 | TRBD2 | TGTGCCAGCAGCTCCCGCCGGACTAGCGGGAGGGGATCGCGTGAGCAGTACTTC | CASSSRRTSGRGSREQYF
TRBJ2-7 | NA | TRBV19 | TRBD1 | TGTGCCAGTAGTAACCGGGACAGGGGTGGCGAGCAGTACTTC | CASSNRDRGGEQYF
TRBJ1-2 | NA | TRBV19 | NA | TGTGCCAGTAACCAAGCCGGGACTAACTATGGCTACACCTTC | CASNQAGTNYGYTF
TRBJ1-1 | NA | TRBV7-3 | NA | TGTGCCAGCAGCTTAACGGGACAGAACACTGAAGCTTTCTTT | CASSLTGQNTEAFF
TRBJ1-2 | NA | TRBV19 | NA | TGTGCCAGTAGAGGTTTCGAGGGATCCTATGGCTACACCTTC | CASRGFEGSYGYTF
TRBJ1-2 | NA | TRBV12-5 | NA | TGTGCTAGTGGTTTGGTCGGGTTGTCTGGCTACACCTTC | CASGLVGLSGYTF
TRBJ1-2 | NA | TRBV5-4 | TRBD1 | TGTGCCAGCAGCGGGGGACAGTCCTATGGCTACACCTTC | CASSGGQSYGYTF
TRBJ1-4 | NA | TRBV15 | NA | TGTGCCACCAGCAGAGCCCCACAGGGATATGAAAAACTGTTTTTT | CATSRAPQGYEKLFF
TRBJ2-2 | once | TRBV5-4 | TRBD1 | TGTGCCAGCAGCCGAGGGACAGGGGGGTACACCGGGGAGCTGTTTTTT | CASSRGTGGYTGELFF
TRBJ1-1 | NA | TRBV6-5 | NA | TGTGCCAGCAGCCGCACCGGGACACCGAACACTGAAGCTTTCTTT | CASSRTGTPNTEAFF
TRBJ2-7 | NA | TRBV10-2 | TRBD2 | TGCGCCAGCAGTCAGAGCGGGACCACCTACGAGCAGTACTTC | CASSQSGTTYEQYF
TRBJ1-1 | NA | TRBV27 | TRBD1 | TGTGCCAGCAGTTTATTGGACAGGGGAGGTACTGAAGCTTTCTTT | CASSLLDRGGTEAFF
TRBJ2-2 | NA | TRBV7-9 | NA | TGTGCCAGCCCCCGGGGAAGCAAGGGCACCGGGGAGCTGTTTTTT | CASPRGSKGTGELFF
TRBJ1-1 | NA | TRBV28 | NA | TGTGCCAGTCGACCCGGAGCGGCTAACACTGAAGCTTTCTTT | CASRPGAANTEAFF
TRBJ1-2 | NA | TRBV19 | NA | TGTGCCAGTAACGCCGGGGTCCTTGATGGCTACACCTTC | CASNAGVLDGYTF
TRBJ2-1 | NA | TRBV4-1 | TRBD2 | TGCGCCAGTCGTAGCGGGAGCAGCAATGAGCAGTTCTTC | CASRSGSSNEQFF
TRBJ1-1 | once | TRBV19 | NA | TGTGCCAGTAGTAATCAAGGACGACGACTAAACACTGAAGCTTTCTTT | CASSNQGRRLNTEAFF
TRBJ2-1 | NA | TRBV18 | TRBD2 | TGTGCCAGCTCACCAGGGCTAGCGGGAGGTAATGAGCAGTTCTTC | CASSPGLAGGNEQFF
TRBJ1-2 | NA | TRBV5-1 | TRBD1 | TGCGCCAGCAGCTCGGGACAGGGGACCTATGGCTACACCTTC | CASSSGQGTYGYTF
TRBJ1-2 | NA | TRBV2 | TRBD1 | TGTGCCAGCAGGCCGGGACAGGGTCGCTATGGCTACACCTTC | CASRPGQGRYGYTF
TRBJ1-1 | NA | TRBV27 | TRBD1 | TGTGCCAGCAGTCCCGCCACCGGGACAGAGAACACTGAAGCTTTCTTT | CASSPATGTENTEAFF
TRBJ1-2 | NA | TRBV28 | NA | TGTGCCAGCAGTTATGAGGTAAACTATGGCTACACCTTC | CASSYEVNYGYTF
TRBJ2-3 | NA | TRBV5-1 | NA | TGCGCCAGCAGCTTGGACATCCTCATCACGGATACGCAGTATTTT | CASSLDILITDTQYF
TRBJ2-1 | NA | TRBV6-2/TRBV6-3 | TRBD2 | TGTGCCAGCAGTGGCCGGTCGCGGGGAGGGCCTGGAGAGCAGTTCTTC | CASSGRSRGGPGEQFF
TRBJ2-3 | NA | TRBV19 | TRBD2 | TGTGCCAGTAGGAAGCGGGAGGGCCGTGATACGCAGTATTTT | CASRKREGRDTQYF
TRBJ1-2 | NA | TRBV3-1/TRBV3-2 | NA | TGTGCCAGCAGCCAAGACAGCTATGGCTACACCTTC | CASSQDSYGYTF
TRBJ1-1 | NA | TRBV14 | NA | TGTGCCAGCAGCCTAAGGGGGACGGCGACTCTCATGAACACTGAAGCTTTCTTT | CASSLRGTATLMNTEAFF
TRBJ2-7 | NA | TRBV5-1 | NA | TGCGCCAGCAGCGGAGGACTTATTAGCTCCTACGAGCAGTACTTC | CASSGGLISSYEQYF
TRBJ2-1 | once | TRBV18 | TRBD2 | TGTGCCAGCTCACCACCCAGTGGGGGACTAGCGATCAATGAGCAGTTCTTC | CASSPPSGGLAINEQFF
TRBJ2-7 | once | TRBV29-1 | TRBD1 | TGCAGCGTTCGAGGGACAGGGGGCGCGGAGTACTTC | CSVRGTGGAEYF
TRBJ2-3 | NA | TRBV7-3 | NA | TGTGCCAGCAGCCCGACAGCTAGCACAGATACGCAGTATTTT | CASSPTASTDTQYF
TRBJ2-3 | NA | TRBV10-1 | TRBD2 | TGCGCCAGCAGTGGGGGACTAGCGGGAAGCACAGATACGCAGTATTTT | CASSGGLAGSTDTQYF
TRBJ1-6 | NA | TRBV7-2 | NA | TGTGCCAGCAGCTTAAACAGGGTCCATAATTCACCCCTCCACTTT | CASSLNRVHNSPLHF